Detailed here is one T cell receptor beta chain. The target antigen is unknown. The data are from a study of T cell responses to AZD1222 COVID-19 vaccine. Study-wide background: Analysis merged second doses at about 4 or about 12 weeks. Study-level results: Vaccine-related CD4 TCRs covered spike, predominating at 160-218 and 743-854. Possibly, clonal diversity was underestimated; donors were largely white British and included more females. At baseline, just a handful of AZD1222 recipients tested seropositive.

Sequencing used immunoSEQ multiplex PCR; TCRdb keeps in-frame clones, though not all of them. The table lists about 100,000 clones, about nine tenths of them singletons. The CDR3 is 15 amino acids. Trimming stripped 5 bases from V and 0 bases from J, with 13 bases between. Germline loops: CDR1 SEHNR, CDR2 FQNEAQ (reference sequence). The TCR comes from an adult in good health. The specimen comprised peripheral blood, sampled on day 0 of AZD1222 vaccination. This chain links TRBV7-9 with TRBJ2-5; weak D call: TRBD2 (5 bases). The CDR3 DNA reads as TGTGCCAGCAGCCTAAACCGAGCGGACCAAGAGACCCAGTACTTC. Translated, it gives CASSLNRADQETQYF.